This T cell receptor beta chain was observed in a study of CD8 T cells in Susac syndrome. The RNA input was roughly 0.45 to 1 ug, and it was reverse transcribed with random hexamers. Amplification of TCR beta CDR3 was carried out by immunoSEQ multiplex PCR, which covered 54 Vbeta and 13 Jbeta segments. Each CDR3 protein is one row after TCRdb ran MiXCR on the immunoSEQ multiplex PCR reads. Of just over 300,000 distinct CDR3 sequences listed, about 92% were seen once; the top ten hold roughly 0.064%. V was cut by 0 bases and J by 5 bases, with 11 bases left in between. Germline V gives CDR1 SGHDN, CDR2 FVKESK. This CDR3 spans 14 amino acids.

The chain recombines TRBV14 with TRBJ2-7; TRBD1 might be the D (5 bases). The sequenced sample consisted of CD4+ T cells from PBMCs. This TCR was sampled from a human donor with multiple sclerosis. CDR3 in amino acids: CASSQEAGFHEQYF. The CDR3 DNA sequence: TGTGCCAGCAGCCAAGAGGCAGGGTTCCACGAGCAGTACTTC. Full variable domain (missing parts from reference TRBV14 and TRBJ2-7): EAGVTQFPSHSVIEKGQTVTLRCDPISGHDNLYWYRRVMGKEIKFLLHFVKESKQDESGMPNNRFLAERTGGTYSTLKVQPAELEDSGVYFCASSQEAGFHEQYFGPGTRLTVT.